This T cell receptor beta chain was obtained from a study of blood T cells in healthy people across ages. General study points: Per million T cells, the diversity of TCR beta decreased roughly linearly as age advanced. Investigators viewed diversity estimates from one million T cells as underestimates, the study reported.

A J-beta primer mix and a sample-barcoded 5' primer were used in a second PCR of roughly 7 to 12 cycles. In TCRdb, the 5' RACE reads were re-called with MiXCR into one record per CDR3 protein. This table has some 1.7 million distinct CDR3 sequences, roughly 30% appearing once. Trimming removed 2 bases from V and 5 bases from J; junction bases left unmatched: 5. Germline-derived CDR1 and CDR2 are SGDLS and YYNGEE. The CDR3 has 14 amino acids. Donor samples were obtained from healthy Caucasian individuals from Russia, aged about 6 to 90. Isolation per sample recovered at least 6.5 million PBMCs. This clonotype was counted at least ten times. Antigen specificity is unknown.

The rearrangement joins TRBV9 to TRBJ2-5; 8 nucleotides agree with TRBD1. The sequenced material came from blood. The TCR sequence derives from a woman aged 30 to 39 in good health. The CDR3 loop is CASSVDRGLETQYF. The CDR3 DNA sequence: TGTGCCAGCAGCGTCGACAGGGGCCTCGAGACCCAGTACTTC.